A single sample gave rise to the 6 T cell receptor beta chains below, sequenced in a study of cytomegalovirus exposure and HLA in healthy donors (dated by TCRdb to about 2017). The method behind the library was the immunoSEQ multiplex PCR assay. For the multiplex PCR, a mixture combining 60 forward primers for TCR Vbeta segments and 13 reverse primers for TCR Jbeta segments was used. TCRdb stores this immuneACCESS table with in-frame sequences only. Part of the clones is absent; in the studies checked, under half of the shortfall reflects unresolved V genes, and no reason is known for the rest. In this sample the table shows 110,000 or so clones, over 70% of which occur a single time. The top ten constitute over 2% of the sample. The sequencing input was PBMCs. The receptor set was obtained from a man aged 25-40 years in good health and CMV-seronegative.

This CDR3 reads CASSVNPGTDYGYTF. The CDR3, as DNA: TGCGCCAGCAGTGTTAACCCCGGGACAGACTATGGCTACACCTTC. The chain is built from TRBV5-1 and TRBJ1-2; 7 nucleotides line up with TRBD1. The germline V gene has CDR1 SGHRS and CDR2 YFSETQ. The CDR3 has 15 amino acids. Losses at the gene ends were 5 bases for V and 3 bases for J; bases not matched to a gene: 10.

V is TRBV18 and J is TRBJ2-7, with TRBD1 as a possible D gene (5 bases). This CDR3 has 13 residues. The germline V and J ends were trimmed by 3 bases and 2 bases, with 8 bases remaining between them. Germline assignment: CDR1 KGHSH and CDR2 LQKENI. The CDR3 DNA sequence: TGTGCCAGCTCACCGGACATCACCTACGAGCAGTACTTC. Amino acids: CASSPDITYEQYF.

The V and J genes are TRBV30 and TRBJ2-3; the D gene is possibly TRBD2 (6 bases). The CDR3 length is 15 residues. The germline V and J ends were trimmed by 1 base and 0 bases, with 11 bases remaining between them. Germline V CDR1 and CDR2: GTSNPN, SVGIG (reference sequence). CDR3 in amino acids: CAWSADGTSTDTQYF. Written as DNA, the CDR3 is TGTGCCTGGAGTGCGGACGGGACTAGCACAGATACGCAGTATTTT.

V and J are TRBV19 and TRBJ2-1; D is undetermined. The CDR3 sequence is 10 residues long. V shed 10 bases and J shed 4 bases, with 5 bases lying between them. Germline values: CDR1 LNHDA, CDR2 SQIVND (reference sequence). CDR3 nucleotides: TGTGCCACCGGGTACAATGAGCAGTTCTTC. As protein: CATGYNEQFF.

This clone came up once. The CDR3 DNA reads TGTGCCAGCAGTGAAAAAGGGGGTACCAAAAACATTCAGTACTTC. It translates to CASSEKGGTKNIQYF. The chain links TRBV2 to TRBJ2-4; possibly TRBD1 for D (6 bases). Germline CDR1 is SNHLY and CDR2 is FYNNEI. The CDR3 loop spans 15 amino acids. The germline V and J ends were trimmed by 2 bases and 2 bases, with 10 bases remaining between them.

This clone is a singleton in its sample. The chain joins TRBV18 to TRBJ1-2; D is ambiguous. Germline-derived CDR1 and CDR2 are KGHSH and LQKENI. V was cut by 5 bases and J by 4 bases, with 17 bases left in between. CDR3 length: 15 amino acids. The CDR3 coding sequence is TGTGCCAGCTCATACGGGGAGGGAGCCCCCTATGGCTACACCTTC. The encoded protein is CASSYGEGAPYGYTF.